One T cell receptor (beta chain) is described in this entry. Its antigen is unknown. V lost 4 bases and J lost 5, with 6 bases in between. The CDR3 totals 12 residues. The sample belongs to a study of T cell responses to AZD1222 COVID-19 vaccine. Study-wide results and caveats: Targeting of unmutated variant regions was reportedly seen in nearly half of spike-specific TCRs. Possibly, clonal diversity was underestimated; donors were largely white British and included more females. Only a handful of AZD1222 recipients tested seropositive at baseline. When two AZD1222 doses had been given, Spike-specific TCR breadth and depth rose.

The data were produced by immunoSEQ multiplex PCR, yet TCRdb's version contains in-frame clones alone and is incomplete. The sample lists approximately 60,000 clones, 75% to 90% seen once, with 16% in the top ten. The sequenced sample was peripheral blood, obtained on day 0 of AZD1222 vaccination. The chain employs TRBV12-3 or TRBV12-4 and TRBJ1-5; the D is unclear. The TCR comes from an adult in good health. The CDR3 reads CASSYGDQPQHF. CDR3 sequence (DNA): TGTGCCAGCAGTTACGGGGATCAGCCCCAGCATTTT.